Following are 9 T cell receptor beta chains from one sample sequenced in a study of blood T cell repertoires in COVID-19. TCRdb's table, derived via immunoSEQ multiplex PCR, lists solely in-frame clones and lacks some. The top ten hold about a fifth of the sample, which has approximately 88,000 clones, more than 60% seen once. The specimen was peripheral blood. The receptors come from a woman of 80 years or more with active or convalescent COVID-19.

The chain is built from TRBV28 and TRBJ1-6; the match to TRBD1 covers 7 bases. V trimming: 6 bases; J trimming: 4 bases; junction bases outside the gene matches: 12. The CDR3 is 17 amino acids. Per the germline V gene, CDR1 is MDHEN and CDR2 is SYDVKM. The CDR3 loop is CASSLESGGGYNSPLHF. Here the CDR3 DNA reads TGTGCCAGCAGCCTGGAGTCAGGGGGTGGTTATAATTCACCCCTCCACTTT.

The rearrangement links TRBV6-6 to TRBJ2-3; TRBD2 aligns across 12 bases. The CDR3 length is 16 residues. CDR1 is MNHNY, CDR2 SVGAGI, per germline (reference sequence). The trim removed 6 bases at V and 4 bases at J, leaving 8 bases unmatched. The CDR3 nucleotides are TGTGCCAGCAGCCACGGGCTAGCGGGGGGGCCAGATACGCAGTATTTT. It translates to CASSHGLAGGPDTQYF.

The chain joins TRBV5-1 to TRBJ2-2; 10 bases are a match to TRBD1. The CDR3 contains 16 residues. The junction had 5 bases not matched to a gene; V was cut back by 3 bases and J by 3 bases. The germline V gene encodes CDR1 SGHRS and CDR2 YFSETQ. The CDR3 loop reads CASSSSTGGHTGELFF. CDR3 bases: TGCGCCAGCAGCTCCTCGACAGGGGGCCACACCGGGGAGCTGTTTTTT.

The chain is built from TRBV7-3 and TRBJ1-1, with no clear D. The CDR3 length is 15 residues. Germline V lookup: CDR1 SGHTA, CDR2 FQGTGA. Trimming left V 5 bases short and J 1 base short, with 14 bases between. Written as DNA, the CDR3 is TGTGCCAGCAGCCTAGACGGCGGAGAGAACACTGAAGCTTTCTTT. Translated: CASSLDGGENTEAFF.

This rearrangement joins TRBV11-2 to TRBJ2-6, with D possibly matching TRBD2 (5 bases). Germline V gene lookup returns CDR1 SGHAT and CDR2 FQNNGV. The CDR3 loop spans 18 amino acids. V was pared by 4 bases and J by 4 bases, with 20 bases between. The chain's CDR3 is CASSSFRAPRRGANVLTF. The CDR3 DNA reads TGTGCCAGCAGCTCCTTTCGAGCCCCGAGGAGGGGGGCCAACGTCCTGACTTTC.

V and J are TRBV5-6 and TRBJ2-7, with TRBD1 matching over 8 bases. Looked up from germline, CDR1 is SGHDT and CDR2 is YYEEEE. The CDR3 is 16 amino acids. Trimming cost V 3 bases and J 4 bases; bases outside gene matches: 12. CDR3 nucleotide sequence: TGTGCCAGCAGCTCCTCGCTCGGACAGGGAAGGTACGAGCAGTACTTC. Residues: CASSSSLGQGRYEQYF.

This clone is a singleton in its sample. The chain joins TRBV2 to TRBJ2-5, with 7 bases aligning to TRBD2. The CDR3 spans 12 residues. Germline CDR1 is SNHLY and CDR2 is FYNNEI. J was trimmed by 4 bases and V by 8 bases; bases with no gene match: 4. CDR3 loop: CASEGGRETQYF. CDR3 nucleotides: TGTGCCAGCGAGGGAGGGAGAGAGACCCAGTACTTC.

This chain joins TRBV5-4 and TRBJ2-2, with 8 bases identical to TRBD2. CDR1 and CDR2 (germline): SGHNT, YYREEE (reference sequence). Trimming removed 0 bases from V and 7 bases from J; junction bases left unmatched: 8. The CDR3 is 16 residues long. The CDR3 reads CASSLGLSGGGGELFF. Written as DNA, the CDR3 is TGTGCCAGCAGCTTGGGGCTAAGCGGGGGAGGCGGGGAGCTGTTTTTT. Complete variable domain (other parts from reference TRBV5-4 and TRBJ2-2): ETGVTQSPTHLIKTRGQQVTLRCSSQSGHNTVSWYQQALGQGPQFIFQYYREEENGRGNFPPRFSGLQFPNYSSELNVNALELDDSALYLCASSLGLSGGGGELFFGEGSRLTVL.

Only one count was recorded for this clone. This chain links TRBV9 with TRBJ2-7; the D gene is possibly TRBD2 (6 bases). Germline CDR1 reads SGDLS; CDR2 reads YYNGEE. V lost 2 bases and J lost 0, with 12 bases in between. CDR3 length: 15 residues. CDR3 sequence reads: CASSVGGGFSYEQYF. The CDR3 DNA follows: TGTGCCAGCAGCGTGGGGGGAGGCTTCTCCTACGAGCAGTACTTC. Supplemented by reference TRBV9 and TRBJ2-7, the full variable domain reads DSGVTQTPKHLITATGQRVTLRCSPRSGDLSVYWYQQSLDQGLQFLIQYYNGEERAKGNILERFSAQQFPDLHSELNLSSLELGDSALYFCASSVGGGFSYEQYFGPGTRLTVT.